This entry lists 24 T cell receptor beta chains sequenced from one sample in a study of human T cells and chemical hapten exposure. Using its own MiXCR run on the RACE reads, TCRdb lists one record per CDR3 protein. Among about 82,000 distinct CDR3 sequences, 6.5% to 8% were seen once, and the ten largest hold 1.3%. The time point denotes: patch test 2, 6 weeks after DPC sensitization. As for treatment: therapeutic diphenylcyclopropenone sensitization with weekly scalp DPC. The sample consisted of whole blood, taken in connection with sensitization to the hapten diphenylcyclopropenone (DPC). These receptors were taken from a woman under 40 with alopecia areata. Some clones in this sample may be carry-over from other donors' samples.

This clonotype was recorded many times. The CDR3 nucleotides are TGTGCTAGTGGTTTGGGAGGGTCCCGTGGACTACTGAACACCGGGGAGCTGTTTTTT. This sequence encodes CASGLGGSRGLLNTGELFF. The chain joins TRBV12-5 to TRBJ2-2; maybe TRBD2 (6 bases). Germline V gene lookup returns CDR1 LGHNT and CDR2 FRNRAP. V was clipped by 1 base and J by 1 base, with 19 bases between them. The CDR3 length is 19 residues.

This clonotype was detected ten times or more. The CDR3 is CSVGRDRNTEAFF. The CDR3 coding sequence is TGCAGCGTTGGGCGGGATCGGAACACTGAAGCTTTCTTT. The chain combines TRBV29-1 with TRBJ1-1, with unresolved D. Germline loops: CDR1 SQVTM, CDR2 ANQGSEA. Trimming left V 4 bases short and J 1 base short, with 10 bases between. This CDR3 contains 13 residues.

In this sample, this clonotype turned up many times. The J gene is TRBJ2-3, the V gene TRBV10-3; 7 bases match TRBD2. The V gene end was trimmed by 0 bases and the J gene end by 5 bases; junction bases not matched to a gene: 8. The CDR3 contains 16 residues. Germline V lookup: CDR1 ENHRY, CDR2 SYGVKD. The CDR3 spells CAISESSNAGVDTQYF. Here the CDR3 DNA reads TGTGCCATCAGTGAGTCGTCAAACGCGGGGGTAGATACGCAGTATTTT.

This clonotype has ten or more counts. V gene TRBV13 combines with J gene TRBJ1-3; D remains unclear. The CDR3 is 14 amino acids. V was trimmed by 5 bases and J by 0 bases, leaving 8 bases between them. Germline V gene lookup returns CDR1 PRHDT and CDR2 FYEKMQ (reference sequence). The CDR3 loop reads CASSPGSSGNTIYF. As DNA, the CDR3 is TGTGCCAGCAGCCCGGGGTCCTCTGGAAACACCATATATTTT.

This clonotype was detected many times. The rearrangement links TRBV4-2 to TRBJ1-1, with TRBD1 identical over 7 bases. Trimming removed 4 bases from V and 0 bases from J; junction bases left unmatched: 14. This CDR3 region has 18 residues. The germline V gene encodes CDR1 LGHNA and CDR2 YNFKEQ. This chain's CDR3 is CASSLRGAGGDMNTEAFF. CDR3 sequence (DNA): TGTGCCAGCAGCCTCAGAGGGGCAGGGGGAGACATGAACACTGAAGCTTTCTTT.

This clonotype occurred many times. The V call is TRBV12-3 or TRBV12-4, the J call TRBJ2-7; D not resolved. CDR3 length equals 13 residues. Trimming left V 6 bases short and J 7 bases short, with 16 bases between. DNA of the CDR3: TGTGCCAGCAGCTCTGTCCGAATCGGAGAGCAGTACTTC. This translates into CASSSVRIGEQYF.

This clonotype was seen many times. J is TRBJ1-6 and V is TRBV5-1, with unresolved D. V shed 0 bases and J shed 0 bases, with 4 bases lying between them. The CDR3 sequence is 15 residues long. The germline V gene has CDR1 SGHRS and CDR2 YFSETQ. The CDR3 nucleotides read TGCGCCAGCAGCTTGGGGGGCTCCTATAATTCACCCCTCCACTTT. Translation gives CASSLGGSYNSPLHF.

Turning to this clonotype: A much larger clone differs by one base, so this may be a read error. The V call is TRBV5-1, the J call TRBJ1-1, with D possibly matching TRBD1 (5 bases). The CDR3 runs 15 residues. Germline V lookup: CDR1 SGHRS, CDR2 YFSETQ. V was pared by 4 bases and J by 4 bases, with 17 bases between. The CDR3 DNA reads TGCGCCAGCAGCCGCACAGGTAGCCGTGGCACTGAAGCTTTCTTT. It codes for CASSRTGSRGTEAFF.

This clonotype was counted ten times or more. This chain uses TRBV29-1 with TRBJ1-5, with D possibly matching TRBD1 (6 bases). Germline values: CDR1 SQVTM, CDR2 ANQGSEA. The CDR3 has 13 residues. The ends were cut back, 6 bases at V and 3 bases at J, with 12 bases in the middle. The CDR3 spells CSVLDSNNQPQHF. The CDR3 nucleotides are TGCAGCGTGCTGGACAGTAACAATCAGCCCCAGCATTTT.

In its sample, this clonotype was seen a few times. This chain joins TRBV29-1 and TRBJ1-1, with D maybe TRBD1 (6 bases). The ends were cut back, 3 bases at V and 4 bases at J, with 12 bases in the middle. The CDR3 has 13 amino acids. Germline loops: CDR1 SQVTM, CDR2 ANQGSEA. The CDR3 sequence is CSVDGGGRTEAFF. In DNA, the CDR3 is TGCAGCGTTGATGGGGGGGGCCGCACTGAAGCTTTCTTT. Variable domain in full (rest from reference TRBV29-1 and TRBJ1-1): SAVISQKPSRDICQRGTSLTIQCQVDSQVTMMFWYRQQPGQSLTLIATANQGSEATYESGFVIDKFPISRPNLTFSTLTVSNMSPEDSSIYLCSVDGGGRTEAFFGQGTRLTVV.

This clonotype has at least ten counts. This rearrangement joins TRBV7-6 to TRBJ2-3; D may be TRBD1 or TRBD2 (5 bases each). Between the trimmed V and J ends, which lost 3 bases and 1 base, there was a span of 20 bases. CDR3 length equals 18 residues. The germline V gene has CDR1 SGHVS and CDR2 FNYEAQ. CDR3 loop: CASSFIIRKGTGTDTQYF. DNA of the CDR3: TGTGCCAGCAGCTTTATTATTAGGAAGGGGACGGGCACAGATACGCAGTATTTT.

This clonotype was observed many times. V is TRBV11-2 and J is TRBJ2-3; 9 positions match TRBD2. Germline CDR1 reads SGHAT; CDR2 reads FQNNGV. The CDR3 sequence is 16 residues long. Trimming removed 1 base from V and 5 bases from J; junction bases left unmatched: 7. CDR3 bases: TGTGCCAGCAGCTTAGTCCCCAGCGGGGGGTTAGATACGCAGTATTTT. Translating gives CASSLVPSGGLDTQYF.

This clonotype occurred many times. The V call is TRBV6-1, the J call TRBJ1-5; D may be TRBD1 (6 bases). Trimming pared 1 base from V and 11 bases from J, leaving 18 bases between. This CDR3 spans 15 amino acids. Germline CDR1 is MNHNS and CDR2 is SASEGT. The CDR3 sequence is CASSEGEGGVLAQHF. In DNA, the CDR3 is TGTGCCAGCAGTGAAGGGGAGGGGGGCGTTTTGGCCCAGCATTTT.

This clonotype has more than one count but fewer than ten. This rearrangement joins TRBV20-1 to TRBJ1-2; D is undetermined. The CDR3 has 12 residues. Trimming shortened V by 3 bases and J by 4 bases, and 9 bases separated the two germline ends. Germline V gene lookup returns CDR1 DFQATT and CDR2 SNEGSKA (reference sequence). CDR3 region: CSASLRIYGYTF. The CDR3 DNA reads as TGCAGTGCTAGTTTGCGGATCTATGGCTACACCTTC.

This clonotype was seen a few times. V gene TRBV2 combines with J gene TRBJ1-4; D remains ambiguous. CDR1 and CDR2 (germline): SNHLY, FYNNEI. V was trimmed by 6 bases and J by 0 bases, leaving 11 bases between them. The CDR3 is 15 amino acids. CDR3 amino acids: CASSYSLATNEKLFF. DNA of the CDR3: TGTGCCAGCAGCTATTCCCTTGCAACTAATGAAAAACTGTTTTTT. Full variable domain (missing parts from reference TRBV2 and TRBJ1-4): EPEVTQTPSHQVTQMGQEVILRCVPISNHLYFYWYRQILGQKVEFLVSFYNNEISEKSEIFDDQFSVERPDGSNFTLKIRSTKLEDSAMYFCASSYSLATNEKLFFGSGTQLSVL.

This chain joins TRBV29-1 and TRBJ2-7; D possibly corresponds to TRBD2 (5 bases). V lost 0 bases and J 2 bases, leaving 14 bases between the germline ends. CDR3 length: 15 residues. Looked up from germline, CDR1 is SQVTM and CDR2 is ANQGSEA. CDR3 protein: CSVEDRRVEAYEQYF. In DNA, the CDR3 is TGCAGCGTTGAAGATCGGCGGGTAGAAGCCTACGAGCAGTACTTC.

This clonotype was observed a handful of times. The chain carries TRBV30 and TRBJ2-7, with D possibly TRBD2 on 6 matching bases. The CDR3 is 16 amino acids. Germline V gene lookup returns CDR1 GTSNPN and CDR2 SVGIG (reference sequence). Between the trimmed V and J ends, which lost 2 bases and 1 base, there was a span of 18 bases. As DNA, the CDR3 is TGTGCCTGGAGTAAAGGGACTCCCTTGGGTTCCTACGAGCAGTACTTC. Encoded protein: CAWSKGTPLGSYEQYF.

There are many counts of this clonotype. The J gene is TRBJ2-3, the V gene TRBV9; 7 bases map to TRBD2. Germline CDR1 and CDR2: SGDLS and YYNGEE. J was trimmed by 4 bases and V by 1 base; bases with no gene match: 12. There are 17 residues in the CDR3. The CDR3 bases are TGTGCCAGCAGCGTATACTCAGTTGGGCTAGCGGCAGATACGCAGTATTTT. Translation gives CASSVYSVGLAADTQYF.

The V call is TRBV7-8, the J call TRBJ2-3; TRBD1 agrees at 9 bases. The V gene's germline CDR1 is SGHVS and CDR2 FQNEAQ. The CDR3 totals 17 residues. V shed 4 bases, J shed 5 bases, and the junction held 13 bases outside the gene matches. CDR3 sequence (DNA): TGTGCCAGCAGCTCAAGAGCGGGGACAGGGTTTAAAGATACGCAGTATTTT. This encodes CASSSRAGTGFKDTQYF.

This chain links TRBV7-9 with TRBJ2-3, with 9 bases that match TRBD2. The CDR3 spans 16 residues. The V segment lost 5 bases and the J segment 3 bases; nucleotides outside the gene matches: 9. The V gene's germline CDR1 is SEHNR and CDR2 FQNEAQ (reference sequence). The CDR3 protein is CASSPVAGLATDTQYF. DNA for the CDR3: TGTGCCAGCAGCCCCGTTGCCGGACTAGCGACAGATACGCAGTATTTT.

Ten or more counts support this clonotype. This chain uses TRBV6-1 with TRBJ2-3; a weak D match, TRBD2 (6 bases). From germline, CDR1 is MNHNS and CDR2 SASEGT. V shed 8 bases and J shed 2 bases, with 23 bases lying between them. The CDR3 totals 17 residues. The CDR3: CASRPNKGLATTDTQYF. The CDR3 bases are TGTGCCAGCCGGCCAAATAAGGGGCTAGCGACCACAGATACGCAGTATTTT.

This clonotype was found a few times. The V and J genes are TRBV27 and TRBJ1-1; D not certain. Per germline, CDR1 MNHEY and CDR2 SMNVEV (reference sequence). The CDR3 runs to 11 residues. V was shortened by 5 bases and J by 5 bases, with 6 bases between the two germline ends. The CDR3 reads CASSIGTEAFF. In DNA, the CDR3 is TGTGCCAGCAGTATAGGAACTGAAGCTTTCTTT.

The table lists this clonotype with a few counts. This may arise from a read error, as a much more abundant clone is one base away. The chain combines TRBV6-4 with TRBJ2-2, with no clear D. This CDR3 region has 13 residues. The V end was cut by 2 bases, the J end by 8 bases, with 9 bases between. Germline CDR1 is MRHNA and CDR2 is SNTAGT. CDR3 loop: CASSDKDCGELFF. CDR3 DNA: TGTGCCAGCAGTGACAAAGACTGTGGGGAGCTGTTTTTT.

This clonotype was picked up many times. This sequence joins TRBV7-3 and TRBJ2-5; TRBD2 agrees at 8 bases. CDR1 and CDR2 (germline): SGHTA, FQGTGA. V was clipped by 5 bases and J by 5 bases; unmatched bases: 19. There are 18 residues in the CDR3. CDR3 region: CASSPGGLVIPQVETQYF. In DNA form, the CDR3 reads TGTGCCAGCAGCCCGGGGGGGCTTGTCATTCCTCAAGTTGAGACCCAGTACTTC.